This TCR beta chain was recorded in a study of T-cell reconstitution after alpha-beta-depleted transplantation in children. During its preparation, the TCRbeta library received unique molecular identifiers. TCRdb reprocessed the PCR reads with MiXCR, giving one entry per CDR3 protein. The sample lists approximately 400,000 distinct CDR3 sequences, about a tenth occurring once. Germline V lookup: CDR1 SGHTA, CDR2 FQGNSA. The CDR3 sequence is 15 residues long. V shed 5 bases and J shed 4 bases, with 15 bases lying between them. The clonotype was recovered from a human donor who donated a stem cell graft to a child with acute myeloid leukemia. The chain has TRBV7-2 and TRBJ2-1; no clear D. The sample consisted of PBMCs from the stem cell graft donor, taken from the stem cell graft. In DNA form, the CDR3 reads TGTGCCAGCAGCCCTTCGTCTAACAGATACAATGAGCAGTTCTTC. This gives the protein CASSPSSNRYNEQFF.